This passage covers 24 T cell receptor beta chains from one sample sequenced in a study of T-cell memory formation after mild COVID-19. TCRdb reanalysed the 5' RACE reads using MiXCR and keeps one entry per CDR3 protein. The sample holds fewer than 550,000 distinct CDR3 sequences, roughly 20% seen once. The specimen sequenced was PBMCs or a T cell subset sorted from them (not recorded which). These receptors were taken from an adult woman who had mild COVID-19 (a few samples of this study predate the infection). Cell type and time point are not known.

The V gene is TRBV7-9, the J gene TRBJ2-6; the D is unclear. Trimming removed 8 bases at V and 0 bases at J, with 11 bases between. The CDR3 covers 15 residues. Germline-derived CDR1 and CDR2 are SEHNR and FQNEAQ (reference sequence). The CDR3 is CASVGGASGANVLTF. The CDR3 DNA sequence: TGTGCCAGCGTCGGTGGAGCCTCTGGGGCCAACGTCCTGACTTTC.

This clonotype was seen a handful of times. The chain combines TRBV11-1 with TRBJ2-1; TRBD2 is a possible D gene (6 bases). The germline CDR1 and CDR2 sequences are SGHAT and FQDESV (reference sequence). The CDR3 length is 14 residues. Trimming stripped 0 bases from V and 9 bases from J, with 12 bases between. The CDR3 nucleotides are TGTGCCAGCAGCTTAGCTTCGGGAGCGGGTGAGCAGTTCTTC. It specifies CASSLASGAGEQFF.

The chain uses TRBV11-3 and TRBJ2-1; TRBD1 agrees at 10 bases. In germline, CDR1 is SGHNT, CDR2 YENEEA. The CDR3 runs to 15 residues. V lost 8 bases to trimming and J lost 3 bases; unmatched junction nucleotides: 7. CDR3 DNA sequence: TGTGCCAGCGGGCCGTGGACAGGGGGCTACAATGAGCAGTTCTTC. The encoded protein is CASGPWTGGYNEQFF. The variable domain in full, completed from reference TRBV11-3 and TRBJ2-1, reads EAGVVQSPRYKIIEKKQPVAFWCNPISGHNTLYWYLQNLGQGPELLIRYENEEAVDDSQLPKDRFSAERLKGVDSTLKIQPAELGDSAVYLCASGPWTGGYNEQFFGPGTRLTVL.

The CDR3 region is CATQRGGHMDEQFF. The DNA of the CDR3 is TGTGCCACCCAGCGGGGGGGCCATATGGATGAGCAGTTCTTC. The chain employs TRBV19 and TRBJ2-1; TRBD2 matches at 10 bases. The CDR3 extends over 14 amino acids. V was clipped by 10 bases and J by 8 bases; unmatched bases: 11. Germline loops: CDR1 LNHDA, CDR2 SQIVND (reference sequence).

The chain carries TRBV29-1 and TRBJ2-1, with no clear D. Trimming cost V 6 bases and J 0 bases, with 9 bases left between them. CDR1 is SQVTM and CDR2 is ANQGSEA in the germline V gene. The CDR3 totals 13 residues. The CDR3 reads CSVGSSSYNEQFF. As DNA, the CDR3 is TGCAGCGTCGGTAGCAGCTCCTACAATGAGCAGTTCTTC.

In its sample, this clonotype was seen a few times. This sequence joins TRBV19 and TRBJ1-2; tentative D call: TRBD1 (5 bases). CDR1 is LNHDA and CDR2 is SQIVND in the germline V gene (reference sequence). The CDR3 is 14 amino acids. V gave up 4 bases and J gave up 3 bases, with 12 bases separating them. The CDR3 sequence: CASSSALGDYGYTF. The CDR3 coding sequence is TGTGCCAGTAGTAGCGCCCTGGGGGACTATGGCTACACCTTC.

The chain uses TRBV6-2 or TRBV6-3 and TRBJ1-3, with D unclear. Germline loops: CDR1 MNHEY, CDR2 SVGEGT. The CDR3 covers 10 residues. Trimming took 5 bases from V and 16 from J, leaving 12 bases between them. DNA of the CDR3: TGTGCCAGCAGTCGAACGGAAACCTATTTT. It is translated as CASSRTETYF.

This clonotype has at least ten counts. The chain employs TRBV7-6 and TRBJ2-7; tentatively, D is TRBD1 (5 bases). Trimming pared 2 bases from V and 0 bases from J, leaving 8 bases between. The CDR3 covers 14 residues. Germline-derived CDR1 and CDR2 are SGHVS and FNYEAQ. The CDR3 region has the DNA TGTGCCAGCAGCTTATCCAGGGCCTCCTACGAGCAGTACTTC. As protein: CASSLSRASYEQYF.

The V call is TRBV15, the J call TRBJ2-2; TRBD1 matches at 8 bases. The junction had 6 bases not matched to a gene; V was cut back by 2 bases and J by 4 bases. The CDR3 runs to 16 residues. In germline, CDR1 is LNHNV, CDR2 YYDKDF (reference sequence). The CDR3 reads CATSRPGQGVTGELFF. Written as DNA, the CDR3 is TGTGCCACCAGCAGACCCGGACAGGGTGTCACCGGGGAGCTGTTTTTT.

In this sample, this clonotype turned up a few times. V usage is TRBV19 and J usage is TRBJ2-2; D ambiguous. Germline CDR1 is LNHDA and CDR2 is SQIVND (reference sequence). Trimming shortened V by 6 bases and J by 5 bases, and 4 bases separated the two germline ends. The CDR3 contains 11 residues. In DNA form, the CDR3 reads TGTGCCAGTAGAACTACCGGGGAGCTGTTTTTT. This encodes CASRTTGELFF.

There are a few counts of this clonotype. This chain connects TRBV7-6 to TRBJ2-7; D gene uncertain. CDR1 and CDR2 (germline): SGHVS, FNYEAQ. The CDR3 spans 15 residues. V lost 5 bases and J 0 bases, leaving 14 bases between the germline ends. Written as DNA, the CDR3 is TGTGCCAGCAGCCGTGAACACGAGGCCTCCTACGAGCAGTACTTC. Encoded protein: CASSREHEASYEQYF.

The chain uses TRBV9 and TRBJ2-2, with unresolved D. CDR1 is SGDLS and CDR2 is YYNGEE in the germline V gene. V lost 6 bases, J lost 2 bases, and 5 bases lay in between. The CDR3 has 12 residues. The CDR3 region has the DNA TGTGCCAGCATCGGTAACACCGGGGAGCTGTTTTTT. As protein: CASIGNTGELFF.

The chain has TRBV5-4 and TRBJ2-1, with D unclear. This CDR3 is built from 13 residues. The V and J ends lost 4 bases and 7 bases respectively, with 12 bases between them. Germline CDR1 and CDR2: SGHNT and YYREEE (reference sequence). The CDR3 DNA is TGTGCCAGCAGCCCACCTGAACCAAATGAGCAGTTCTTC. Translation: CASSPPEPNEQFF.

This clonotype has more than one count but fewer than ten. The chain carries TRBV7-2 and TRBJ2-2; 13 nucleotides match TRBD2. This CDR3 spans 16 amino acids. The V and J ends lost 5 bases and 7 bases, in that order; junction bases with no gene match: 7. CDR1 and CDR2 (germline): SGHTA, FQGNSA. CDR3 amino acids: CASSRRLAGGGGELFF. The CDR3 region has the DNA TGTGCCAGCAGCCGGAGACTAGCGGGAGGAGGCGGGGAGCTGTTTTTT.

The chain employs TRBV4-1 and TRBJ2-7, with 9 positions matching TRBD1. Germline-derived CDR1 and CDR2 are MGHRA and YSYEKL. After removal of 0 bases from V and 3 bases from J, the junction contained 12 bases not matched to a gene. The CDR3 loop spans 18 amino acids. The CDR3 sequence: CASSQDVRDREGDYEQYF. Written as DNA, the CDR3 is TGCGCCAGCAGCCAAGATGTGCGGGACAGGGAGGGAGACTACGAGCAGTACTTC.

This chain connects TRBV7-3 to TRBJ2-1; D tentatively fits TRBD1 or TRBD2 (5 bases each). Germline CDR1 SGHTA, CDR2 FQGTGA. The CDR3 runs 18 residues. The germline V and J ends were trimmed by 4 bases and 9 bases, with 28 bases remaining between them. CDR3 region: CASSSTGQAGVKVREQFF. In DNA form, the CDR3 reads TGTGCCAGCAGCTCGACGGGGCAAGCTGGTGTCAAGGTCCGTGAGCAGTTCTTC.

This clonotype was counted between two and nine times. V usage is TRBV4-1 and J usage is TRBJ1-1, with a tentative D call TRBD1 (5 bases). Germline CDR1 reads MGHRA; CDR2 reads YSYEKL. This CDR3 comprises 13 residues. V lost 5 bases and J lost 10, with 17 bases in between. The CDR3 loop is CASSVRFREGAFF. As DNA, the CDR3 is TGCGCCAGCAGCGTAAGATTCAGGGAAGGAGCTTTCTTT.

This rearrangement joins TRBV4-1 to TRBJ2-7, with D possibly matching TRBD2 (6 bases). V was trimmed by 3 bases and J by 5 bases, leaving 20 bases between them. The CDR3 extends over 16 amino acids. Per germline, CDR1 MGHRA and CDR2 YSYEKL. DNA for the CDR3: TGCGCCAGCAGCCACCCCGGGGGTCGAGGCGGGAACGAGCAGTACTTC. Translated, it gives CASSHPGGRGGNEQYF.

The table lists this clonotype with a count of one. This rearrangement joins TRBV24-1 to TRBJ2-1; 8 bases are a match to TRBD2. The V segment lost 9 bases and the J segment 0 bases; nucleotides outside the gene matches: 6. Germline CDR1 KGHDR, CDR2 SFDVKD. The CDR3 covers 15 residues. The CDR3 region is CATAAGRGSYNEQFF. CDR3 DNA: TGTGCCACCGCGGCCGGGAGGGGCTCCTACAATGAGCAGTTCTTC.

This clonotype was counted between two and nine times. This sequence joins TRBV7-2 and TRBJ2-7; 7 bases agree with TRBD1. Trimming removed 4 bases from V and 3 bases from J; junction bases left unmatched: 6. The CDR3 runs 14 residues. Germline CDR1 is SGHTA and CDR2 is FQGNSA. The CDR3 spells CASSSRRQGYEQYF. In nucleotides, the CDR3 is TGTGCCAGCAGCTCACGGAGACAGGGCTACGAGCAGTACTTC.

This chain joins TRBV20-1 and TRBJ2-1, with a weak D call TRBD1 (6 bases). Trimming removed 2 bases from V and 12 bases from J, with 17 bases in between. The germline gives CDR1 DFQATT, CDR2 SNEGSKA (reference sequence). CDR3 length: 13 amino acids. Here the CDR3 DNA reads TGCAGTGCTAGACCCGACCAAGGGGGTATGCAGTTCTTC. It translates to CSARPDQGGMQFF.

This chain uses TRBV20-1 with TRBJ1-1; 7 positions match TRBD1. Per the germline V gene, CDR1 is DFQATT and CDR2 is SNEGSKA (reference sequence). CDR3 size: 14 residues. J gave up 0 bases and V 3 bases, and 4 bases lay outside the gene matches. CDR3 loop: CSASRGIMNTEAFF. CDR3 nucleotides: TGCAGTGCTAGCAGGGGGATTATGAACACTGAAGCTTTCTTT.

V gene TRBV5-1 combines with J gene TRBJ2-2; D is perhaps TRBD2 (5 bases). CDR3 length: 15 residues. CDR1 is SGHRS, CDR2 YFSETQ, per germline. V was shortened by 3 bases and J by 0 bases, with 9 bases between the two germline ends. CDR3 amino acids: CASSSGLSNTGELFF. The CDR3, as DNA: TGCGCCAGCAGCTCCGGACTGTCGAACACCGGGGAGCTGTTTTTT.

This clonotype was detected a few times. The J gene is TRBJ2-1, the V gene TRBV5-5, with TRBD1 identical over 10 bases. There are 14 residues in the CDR3. Germline loops: CDR1 SGHKS, CDR2 YYEKEE (reference sequence). Unmatched junction bases numbered 7, after V lost 4 bases and J lost 9 bases. CDR3 in DNA: TGTGCCAGCAGCGCTGGGACAGGGGATCGTGAGCAGTTCTTC. Encoded protein: CASSAGTGDREQFF.